The entry below gives a single T cell receptor beta chain sequence along with its context. The count of this clone is one. The specificity of this receptor is unknown. One base away there is no much larger clone; base qualities are not given. TCRbeta CDR3 regions were amplified from genomic DNA by means of the immunoSEQ Assay, a bias-controlled multiplex PCR. Processing in the source paper ran as follows. Nucleated cell counts per sample were estimated from amplification of reference gene primers within the assay. To quantify the absolute abundance of each unique TCRbeta CDR3 rearrangement, sequence reads were collapsed and filtered. For each sample, productive Simpson clonality was calculated as the square root of Simpson's diversity index across productive rearrangements. TCRdb retrieved this table from immuneACCESS and kept in-frame rearrangements only. Not all clones are present; in checked studies, unresolved V genes account for under half, and no reason is known for the remainder. V and J calls and clone size are copied from that table; D and trimming were computed from the DNA. Recorded for this sample are fewer than 300,000 clones; around 82% of them occurred a single time. The top ten clonotypes cover less than 20% of the sample.

One collaborating source in Seattle enrolled patients while the patients were actively infected and followed the patients over time throughout the course of disease. The collaborating institutions used their own protocols to collect whole blood in K2EDTA tubes. For TCRbeta analysis, collaborator samples were shipped as frozen whole blood, as isolated PBMCs, or as DNA extracted from either sample type. The entry originates in a study of blood T cell repertoires in COVID-19 (TCRdb year 2020). In terms of the full investigation: The collaborator samples originated in the United States, Italy and Spain and spanned the acute and convalescent phases of COVID-19. The prospective study material was composed of cDNA or gDNA derived from T cells, B-cell-depleted T cells, or PBMCs. The dataset comprised deeply sampled blood TCRbeta repertoires from subjects exposed to, actively infected with, or recovered from COVID-19. The repertoires were released in a freely available public database meant as a resource for research on the immune response to SARS-CoV-2. Samples were obtained from the ongoing ImmuneRACE study (first 160 participants) and from about 1,300 subjects provided by 6 global collaborators. The sample metadata nearly always contained a de-identified subject ID, COVID-19 status, age in years and sex. HLA class I and class II types, where available, came from metadata supplied by the sample provider rather than from assay-based typing. General findings and caveats noted by the study authors: Clinical and demographic metadata were provided uncurated, with the amount varying by source and participant.

This clonotype originated in a person aged 65-85 years with COVID-19, enrolled during active disease. The sample consisted of peripheral blood.

DNA sequence: TGTGCCAGCAGCCCCAGGGGGGTGGTTGGCTACACCTTC. This is translated as CASSPRGVVGYTF. The chain uses TRBV6-5 and TRBJ1-2, and 7 bases in between align with TRBD1. V is cut back by 6 bases and J by 7 bases, with 8 bases in the junction unmatched. The CDR3 sequence holds 13 residues, the cysteine and phenylalanine included. Left in the record is the CDR3 DNA by itself, 39 bases read in frame from the first base. The germline V gene provides CDR1 MNHEY and CDR2 SVGAGI.